This T cell receptor (beta chain) was documented in a study of shared clonotypes between healthy human individuals. Germline CDR1 is MNHNS and CDR2 is SASEGT. The CDR3 extends over 15 amino acids. Unmatched junction bases numbered 9, after V lost 7 bases and J lost 2 bases. The donors, all of them Caucasian adults, lived in Nashville, Tennessee. Only one count was recorded for this clone. In the authors' methods: Filtering differed, since immunoSEQ gave only junction sequences and no quality scores. Sequenced by immunoSEQ multiplex PCR; TCRdb stores in-frame clones only, minus some. Clone size and the V and J calls come from that table; the DNA yielded D and trimming. In the table there are over 400,000 clones, about 78% of which are singletons.

The sequenced material came from PBMCs. The sequence was collected from a woman aged 40 to 50 in good health. Some clones in this sample may be carry-over from other donors' samples. This chain joins TRBV6-1 and TRBJ2-7, with 9 positions matching TRBD1. CDR3 DNA sequence: TGTGCCAGCAAAGAAGGGACAGGGCCCACCTACGAGCAGTACTTC. It codes for CASKEGTGPTYEQYF.